The sequence of this T cell receptor beta chain was determined in a study of radiotherapy plus CTLA-4 blockade in lung cancer. V was shortened by 5 bases and J by 7 bases, with 15 bases between the two germline ends. Germline V CDR1 and CDR2: SGHNT, YENEEA. This CDR3 has 14 amino acids. Those with chemo-refractory metastatic non-small-cell lung cancer were treated with focal radiation combined with CTLA-4 blockade using ipilimumab. Repertoires were generated with immunoSEQ multiplex PCR, while TCRdb's copy carries only in-frame clones and drops some. The profile covers 50,000 to 65,000 clones, with roughly 80% appearing a single time and 16% taken by the ten largest.

The sequencing used peripheral blood, collected from a patient treated with radiotherapy plus ipilimumab. This sequence joins TRBV11-3 and TRBJ2-1; no reliable D call. This receptor was taken from a human donor with non-small cell lung cancer who had a complete response to radiotherapy plus ipilimumab. The CDR3 nucleotides read TGTGCCAGCAGCCCCTCGGCCGCCGGGAATGAGCAGTTCTTC. Translating gives CASSPSAAGNEQFF.